The 9 T cell receptor beta chains below come from one sample, sequenced in a study of early T cells in non-severe SARS-CoV-2 infection. TCRdb itself ran the 5' RACE reads through MiXCR, one entry per CDR3 protein. This sample carries under 75,000 distinct CDR3 sequences, 13% of them seen once, and the ten largest clones take about 8.3%. Sample: whole blood. The receptors here all came from an adult who was a healthcare worker with PCR-confirmed SARS-CoV-2 infection or an uninfected control (not recorded which).

This clonotype was observed many times. The rearrangement joins TRBV29-1 to TRBJ2-3; D ambiguous. V gave up 6 bases and J gave up 7 bases, with 11 bases separating them. This CDR3 contains 11 residues. Germline CDR1 is SQVTM and CDR2 is ANQGSEA. The chain's CDR3 is CSVVVLNTQYF. The CDR3, as DNA: TGCAGCGTCGTGGTGCTGAATACGCAGTATTTT.

The chain has TRBV28 and TRBJ1-1; no clear D. CDR1 is MDHEN and CDR2 is SYDVKM in the germline V gene. The CDR3 contains 13 residues. Trimming removed 6 bases at V and 4 bases at J, with 12 bases between. CDR3 nucleotide sequence: TGTGCCAGCAGGGCCCCAGGTCCCACTGAAGCTTTCTTT. Protein product: CASRAPGPTEAFF.

This clonotype occurred many times. The chain uses TRBV5-1 and TRBJ2-5; 7 nucleotides agree with TRBD2. V was clipped by 1 base and J by 5 bases; unmatched bases: 14. Germline V gives CDR1 SGHRS, CDR2 YFSETQ. There are 17 residues in the CDR3. DNA for the CDR3: TGCGCCAGCAGCTTGACGGGAGGACCTCTTGGGCGGGAGACCCAGTACTTC. Translation gives CASSLTGGPLGRETQYF.

In this sample, this clonotype turned up a few times. The chain recombines TRBV28 with TRBJ2-4; D unresolved. The CDR3 consists of 15 residues. Per the germline V gene, CDR1 is MDHEN and CDR2 is SYDVKM. V lost 5 bases and J 2 bases, leaving 13 bases between the germline ends. This CDR3 reads CASSPHGLTKNIQYF. In DNA form, the CDR3 reads TGTGCCAGCAGTCCCCACGGCCTTACCAAAAACATTCAGTACTTC.

This clonotype was seen many times. CDR3 DNA: TGTGCCAGCAGCTTGTCAACGGGACTAGCGGTCTCCTACAATGAGCAGTTCTTC. Its translation is CASSLSTGLAVSYNEQFF. The rearrangement links TRBV7-8 to TRBJ2-1; the match to TRBD2 covers 11 bases. The junction had 7 bases not matched to a gene; V was cut back by 3 bases and J by 0 bases. CDR3 length: 18 residues. Germline V gene data show CDR1 as SGHVS and CDR2 as FQNEAQ.

V is TRBV20-1 and J is TRBJ2-3; a weak D match, TRBD2 (6 bases). Trimming took 5 bases from V and 0 from J, leaving 15 bases between them. This CDR3 is built from 15 residues. The germline gives CDR1 DFQATT, CDR2 SNEGSKA (reference sequence). CDR3: CSALPGGISTDTQYF. As DNA, the CDR3 is TGCAGTGCTTTACCCGGCGGGATTAGCACAGATACGCAGTATTTT.

This clonotype was detected a few times. The CDR3 DNA follows: TGTGCCAGCAGCCATCCCCAGGGCGGGAGAAGAACCGGGGAGCTGTTTTTT. Translating gives CASSHPQGGRRTGELFF. The chain has TRBV12-3 or TRBV12-4 and TRBJ2-2, with 7 bases that match TRBD2. This CDR3 is built from 17 residues. V was pared by 6 bases and J by 5 bases, with 15 bases of the junction left unmatched.

This rearrangement joins TRBV7-2 to TRBJ2-7; the match to TRBD2 covers 10 bases. V shed 6 bases, J shed 1 base, and the junction held 3 bases outside the gene matches. Germline V gives CDR1 SGHTA, CDR2 FQGNSA. This CDR3 spans 14 amino acids. DNA for the CDR3: TGTGCCAGCAGGACTAGCGGGTATTCCTACGAGCAGTACTTC. Translating it yields CASRTSGYSYEQYF. The entire variable domain, with the rest obtained from reference TRBV7-2 and TRBJ2-7, is as follows: GAGVSQSPSNKVTEKGKDVELRCDPISGHTALYWYRQSLGQGLEFLIYFQGNSAPDKSGLPSDRFSAERTGGSVSTLTIQRTQQEDSAVYLCASRTSGYSYEQYFGPGTRLTVT.

This chain joins TRBV20-1 and TRBJ1-5; possibly TRBD1 for D (6 bases). CDR1 is DFQATT and CDR2 is SNEGSKA in the germline V gene (reference sequence). Trimming cost V 6 bases and J 8 bases, with 23 bases left between them. CDR3 length equals 15 residues. CDR3 sequence: CSASRDTRLGEPQHF. For the CDR3, the DNA is TGCAGTGCAAGCCGGGACACCAGGCTCGGCGAGCCCCAGCATTTT.